This passage covers 25 T cell receptor beta chains from one sample sequenced in a study of technical replicates of blood from a few donors. Generated by immunoSEQ multiplex PCR, the TCRdb table keeps only in-frame clones and is missing some. In the table there are 75,000 or so clones, just under 95% of which are singletons. Sequencing used T cells isolated from PBMCs. The receptors were gathered from a human donor in good health.

The J gene is TRBJ2-7, the V gene TRBV28, with a tentative D call TRBD2 (6 bases). CDR3 length: 13 residues. Per germline, CDR1 MDHEN and CDR2 SYDVKM. The V end was cut by 7 bases, the J end by 1 base, with 11 bases between. The CDR3, as DNA: TGTGCCAGCAAATCCAGCGGGTCCTACGAGCAGTACTTC. It encodes CASKSSGSYEQYF.

This clone has a single count. The genes are TRBV19 and TRBJ2-2; 10 nucleotides match TRBD2. CDR3 size: 15 residues. Per the germline V gene, CDR1 is LNHDA and CDR2 is SQIVND (reference sequence). V lost 5 bases to trimming and J lost 7 bases; unmatched junction nucleotides: 7. The DNA for the CDR3 is TGTGCCAGTAGTTGGTCTAGCGGGAGTCACGGGGAGCTGTTTTTT. Its protein product is CASSWSSGSHGELFF.

V gene TRBV7-6 combines with J gene TRBJ2-1, with TRBD2 matching over 9 bases. Looked up from germline, CDR1 is SGHVS and CDR2 is FNYEAQ. This CDR3 spans 15 amino acids. The V gene end was trimmed by 3 bases and the J gene end by 6 bases; junction bases not matched to a gene: 6. Written as DNA, the CDR3 is TGTGCCAGCAGCTTTAATAGCGGGAGCGTCAATGAGCAGTTCTTC. Its protein product is CASSFNSGSVNEQFF.

CDR3 loop: CASSQGTGSTDTQYF. CDR3 bases: TGCGCCAGCAGCCAAGGGACAGGCAGCACAGATACGCAGTATTTT. This rearrangement joins TRBV4-3 to TRBJ2-3; 7 nucleotides align to TRBD1. The trim removed 1 base at V and 0 bases at J, leaving 1 base unmatched. CDR1 and CDR2 (germline): LGHNA, YSLEER. The CDR3 runs to 15 residues.

The gene calls are TRBV7-2 and TRBJ2-3; tentatively, D is TRBD2 (6 bases). V lost 5 bases to trimming and J lost 0 bases, with 15 bases between them. Germline CDR1 reads SGHTA; CDR2 reads FQGNSA. The CDR3 length is 16 residues. The CDR3 spells CASSGRRGSSTDTQYF. The DNA for the CDR3 is TGTGCCAGCAGCGGGCGGCGGGGCTCTAGCACAGATACGCAGTATTTT.

V usage is TRBV7-3 and J usage is TRBJ2-2, with 8 bases that match TRBD1. The CDR3 extends over 14 amino acids. Germline CDR1 is SGHTA and CDR2 is FQGTGA. Germline trimming cut 5 bases from V and 7 bases from J; bases unmatched to any gene: 6. This CDR3 is CASSTGQGSGELFF. CDR3 nucleotide sequence: TGTGCCAGCAGCACAGGACAGGGCAGCGGGGAGCTGTTTTTT.

This sequence joins TRBV14 and TRBJ2-7; possible D gene TRBD2, 6 bases. V was trimmed by 4 bases and J by 4 bases, leaving 17 bases between them. The CDR3 totals 15 residues. The germline gives CDR1 SGHDN, CDR2 FVKESK. CDR3 nucleotide sequence: TGTGCCAGCAGCCCTGGGGACTCCAGCATTTACGAGCAGTACTTC. This encodes CASSPGDSSIYEQYF.

The chain links TRBV27 to TRBJ1-3, with D possibly being TRBD1 (5 bases). Looked up from germline, CDR1 is MNHEY and CDR2 is SMNVEV (reference sequence). V shed 4 bases and J shed 1 base, with 11 bases lying between them. The CDR3 is 15 residues long. In DNA form, the CDR3 reads TGTGCCAGCAGTTGGTCCCAGGGATCTGGAAACACCATATATTTT. Translating it yields CASSWSQGSGNTIYF.

The V gene is TRBV5-4, the J gene TRBJ1-1, with unresolved D. Germline V CDR1 and CDR2: SGHNT, YYREEE (reference sequence). Trimming removed 1 base at V and 0 bases at J, with 16 bases between. This CDR3 spans 17 amino acids. The CDR3 DNA reads TGTGCCAGCAGCTTGAGGAGGGCAGGAGCCTTGAACACTGAAGCTTTCTTT. Translating gives CASSLRRAGALNTEAFF.

The chain recombines TRBV19 with TRBJ2-5, with D possibly being TRBD2 (5 bases). CDR1 is LNHDA, CDR2 SQIVND, per germline (reference sequence). CDR3 length: 15 residues. The V end lost 4 bases, the J end lost 2 bases, and 14 bases lay between the germline ends. CDR3 protein: CASSRPLSGQETQYF. In DNA form, the CDR3 reads TGTGCCAGTAGTAGACCTCTCAGCGGACAAGAGACCCAGTACTTC.

The gene calls are TRBV2 and TRBJ2-1; tentatively, D is TRBD1 (6 bases). The length of the CDR3 is 20 residues. V was clipped by 6 bases and J by 0 bases, with 27 bases between them. Germline-derived CDR1 and CDR2 are SNHLY and FYNNEI. CDR3 residues: CASRLLSRDNHLSSYNEQFF. CDR3 nucleotides: TGTGCCAGCAGACTATTGTCCCGGGACAATCACCTCAGCTCCTACAATGAGCAGTTCTTC.

The rearrangement uses TRBV13 and TRBJ1-3; unclear D gene. Germline CDR1 reads PRHDT; CDR2 reads FYEKMQ (reference sequence). Trimming pared 6 bases from V and 2 bases from J, leaving 14 bases between. CDR3 length: 15 amino acids. The CDR3 loop is CASSALRSTGNTIYF. Written as DNA, the CDR3 is TGTGCCAGCAGTGCCCTAAGGAGTACTGGAAACACCATATATTTT.

The V and J genes are TRBV4-2 and TRBJ2-7, with 9 bases lining up with TRBD1. V gave up 0 bases and J gave up 4 bases; unmatched junction bases: 7. The germline CDR1 and CDR2 sequences are LGHNA and YNFKEQ. The CDR3 runs to 16 residues. The CDR3 loop reads CASSQEWETGGYEQYF. For the CDR3, the DNA is TGTGCCAGCAGCCAAGAATGGGAGACAGGGGGGTACGAGCAGTACTTC.

The V call is TRBV25-1, the J call TRBJ2-1, with 11 bases identical to TRBD2. The germline V gene has CDR1 MGHDK and CDR2 SYGVNS. Trimming took 4 bases from V and 6 from J; bases not matched to a gene: 2. CDR3 size: 14 residues. The CDR3 sequence: CASSGLAGGNEQFF. DNA for the CDR3: TGTGCCAGCAGTGGCCTAGCGGGAGGCAATGAGCAGTTCTTC.

The rearrangement joins TRBV7-9 to TRBJ1-4, with a weak D call TRBD1 (5 bases). Germline V gives CDR1 SEHNR, CDR2 FQNEAQ (reference sequence). V dropped 1 base and J dropped 4 bases, with 10 bases sitting between them. There are 15 residues in the CDR3. The CDR3 here is CASSLVVQVNEKLFF. The CDR3 bases are TGTGCCAGCAGCTTAGTCGTACAGGTTAATGAAAAACTGTTTTTT. The full variable domain, completed using reference TRBV7-9 and TRBJ1-4, is DTGVSQNPRHKITKRGQNVTFRCDPISEHNRLYWYRQTLGQGPEFLTYFQNEAQLEKSRLLSDRFSAERPKGSFSTLEIQRTEQGDSAMYLCASSLVVQVNEKLFFGSGTQLSVL.

This rearrangement joins TRBV2 to TRBJ2-2; weak D call: TRBD1 (6 bases). CDR1 and CDR2 (germline): SNHLY, FYNNEI. The length of the CDR3 is 13 residues. With 8 bases removed from V and 1 base from J, the gap between germline ends came to 8 bases. Here the CDR3 reads CASGTQNTGELFF. The CDR3 DNA is TGTGCCAGCGGGACACAGAACACCGGGGAGCTGTTTTTT.

The rearrangement links TRBV6-5 to TRBJ2-1; 7 bases are a match to TRBD2. Losses at the gene ends were 2 bases for V and 2 bases for J; bases not matched to a gene: 6. Germline CDR1 and CDR2: MNHEY and SVGAGI. The length of the CDR3 is 16 residues. The CDR3 here is CASSYSAGEAYNEQFF. The DNA of the CDR3 is TGTGCCAGCAGTTACAGCGCGGGAGAAGCCTACAATGAGCAGTTCTTC.

The chain employs TRBV5-6 and TRBJ2-1; TRBD1 matches 7 bases. The CDR3 extends over 13 amino acids. Germline V CDR1 and CDR2: SGHDT, YYEEEE. The CDR3 DNA follows: TGTGCTACCCAGGGGGAGTTATACAATGAGCAGTTCTTC. It is translated as CATQGELYNEQFF. The full variable domain, completed using reference TRBV5-6 and TRBJ2-1, is DAGVTQSPTHLIKTRGQQVTLRCSPKSGHDTVSWYQQALGQGPQFIFQYYEEEERQRGNFPDRFSGHQFPNYSSELNVNALLLGDSALYLCATQGELYNEQFFGPGTRLTVL.

The J gene is TRBJ2-1, the V gene TRBV5-1, with D unclear. The length of the CDR3 is 13 residues. With 4 bases removed from V and 0 bases from J, the gap between germline ends came to 5 bases. CDR1 and CDR2 from the germline V gene are SGHRS and YFSETQ. CDR3 sequence reads: CASSQLSYNEQFF. Here the CDR3 DNA reads TGCGCCAGCAGCCAACTCTCCTACAATGAGCAGTTCTTC.

The J gene is TRBJ2-5, the V gene TRBV11-2; D possibly corresponds to TRBD2 (6 bases). In germline, CDR1 is SGHAT, CDR2 FQNNGV. This CDR3 region has 15 residues. V was trimmed by 0 bases and J by 7 bases, leaving 15 bases between them. The CDR3 reads CASSLDPAGRGTQYF. Here the CDR3 DNA reads TGTGCCAGCAGCTTAGACCCAGCGGGCCGGGGGACCCAGTACTTC.

The V and J genes are TRBV30 and TRBJ2-5; TRBD1 is a possible D gene (5 bases). Germline V gene sequence: CDR1 GTSNPN, CDR2 SVGIG (reference sequence). CDR3 length: 13 amino acids. Deletions cut 2 bases from V and 1 base from J, with 8 bases between. The CDR3 nucleotides read TGTGCCTGGAGTTTAAGGGGCCAAGAGACCCAGTACTTC. This gives the protein CAWSLRGQETQYF. The entire variable domain, with the rest obtained from reference TRBV30 and TRBJ2-5, is as follows: SQTIHQWPATLVQPVGSPLSLECTVEGTSNPNLYWYRQAAGRGLQLLFYSVGIGQISSEVPQNLSASRPQDRQFILSSKKLLLSDSGFYLCAWSLRGQETQYFGPGTRLLVL.

This chain connects TRBV29-1 to TRBJ2-2; a possible D gene is TRBD2 (6 bases). V was trimmed by 1 base and J by 6 bases, leaving 21 bases between them. Per germline, CDR1 SQVTM and CDR2 ANQGSEA. The length of the CDR3 is 17 residues. The CDR3 nucleotides read TGCAGCGTTGAAGGATCCACGGGAGCTCCTTCTCCCGGGGAGCTGTTTTTT. Amino acids: CSVEGSTGAPSPGELFF.

The chain employs TRBV11-3 and TRBJ2-7; perhaps TRBD1 as D (6 bases). The germline V gene encodes CDR1 SGHNT and CDR2 YENEEA. The CDR3 contains 14 residues. Trimming removed 5 bases from V and 2 bases from J, with 13 bases in between. CDR3 residues: CASSPGQSPYEQYF. For the CDR3, the DNA is TGTGCCAGCAGCCCGGGACAATCTCCCTACGAGCAGTACTTC.

This clone appeared a few times. This sequence joins TRBV6-1 and TRBJ2-7, with 8 bases matching TRBD1. CDR3 size: 14 residues. V was clipped by 6 bases and J by 0 bases; unmatched bases: 4. Germline CDR1 reads MNHNS; CDR2 reads SASEGT. The DNA of the CDR3 is TGTGCCAGCAGGACAGGGGCGCCCTCCTACGAGCAGTACTTC. This sequence encodes CASRTGAPSYEQYF.

This sequence joins TRBV28 and TRBJ1-3; 9 bases match TRBD1. V shed 5 bases and J 0 bases; nucleotides not matched to a gene: 8. The CDR3 has 17 residues. Germline lookup yields CDR1 MDHEN and CDR2 SYDVKM. CDR3 amino acids: CASSQWDRERSGNTIYF. The CDR3 DNA sequence: TGTGCCAGCAGTCAATGGGACAGGGAACGCTCTGGAAACACCATATATTTT.